Only a few counts were recorded for the clone carrying this T cell receptor beta chain. The sample comes from a study of T cells in Graves' hyperthyroidism and ophthalmopathy. Authors of the study amplified TCR beta CDR3 regions from RNA transcripts. First-round RT-PCR of the TCR CDR3 relied on the HTBI primer set. TCRdb fed the multiplex PCR reads into MiXCR, producing one record per CDR3 protein. The sample records hundreds of thousands of distinct CDR3 sequences, roughly 15% being singletons. CDR1 SGHDT and CDR2 YYEEEE come from the germline V gene. This CDR3 is built from 16 residues. Trimming pared 3 bases from V and 1 base from J, leaving 14 bases between.

This TCR was sampled from a man between 18 and 35 years old with Graves' ophthalmopathy. The sequenced sample consisted of blood. The V call is TRBV5-6, the J call TRBJ1-5, with D tentatively TRBD1 (5 bases). In DNA, the CDR3 is TGTGCCAGCAGCTACCAGCGGGGGGGGAGCAATCAGCCCCAGCATTTT. Its translation: CASSYQRGGSNQPQHF.